The present entry profiles one T cell receptor beta chain with its context. Per the original methods: Estimates of nucleated cell counts were drawn from the amplification of reference gene primers. The repertoire was sequenced with immunoSEQ multiplex PCR; TCRdb's copy has only in-frame clones and lacks some. V, J and clone size were drawn from that table, and D and trimming were deduced from the DNA. The sample shows roughly 300,000 clones, 75% to 95% of them seen only once. These data belong to a study of blood T cell repertoires in COVID-19. Looking at the study overall: Some COVID-19 samples were acute and others convalescent; all came from the United States, Italy and Spain. T cells, B-cell-depleted T cells, or PBMCs provided the cDNA or gDNA that served as material.

Living in 25 or so US areas, the participants were between roughly 18 and 95 years of age. This receptor was obtained from a woman aged 25 to 39 who had recovered from COVID-19. The specimen was PBMCs or T cells enriched from blood (not recorded which).

CDR3 sequence reads: CASSPGQAHHYGYTF. The CDR3 DNA sequence: TGCGCCAGCAGCCCGGGACAGGCCCATCACTATGGCTACACCTTC. J is TRBJ1-2 and V is TRBV5-1; 8 bases are a match to TRBD1. After removal of 4 bases from V and 3 bases from J, the junction contained 8 bases not matched to a gene. This CDR3 comprises 15 residues. CDR1 is SGHRS, CDR2 YFSETQ, per germline.